The 18 T cell receptor beta chains listed next were all sequenced from one sample in a study of tumor and adjacent non-tumor tissue in lung cancer. TCRbeta libraries were built with three rounds of nested PCR, modified from ARM-PCR. In TCRdb, the multiplex PCR reads were re-called with MiXCR into one record per CDR3 protein. The sample yields more than 85,000 distinct CDR3 sequences, 84% seen once. RNA was extracted from bulk tissue without any cell sorting. Material: lung tumor tissue. The receptors stem from a man in his 70s with non-small cell lung cancer.

The chain recombines TRBV29-1 with TRBJ2-7, with a weak D call TRBD2 (5 bases). The V gene's germline CDR1 is SQVTM and CDR2 ANQGSEA. V lost 6 bases and J lost 5, with 20 bases in between. The CDR3 sequence is 14 residues long. In DNA form, the CDR3 reads TGCAGCGTAAGATATCTTAGAGGGAGAAACGAGCAGTACTTC. Translated: CSVRYLRGRNEQYF.

This clonotype was detected only once. One end of the junction does not line up with germline, which may come from a read error. The chain uses TRBV6-2 or TRBV6-3 and TRBJ2-6, with D possibly TRBD1 on 5 matching bases. Germline CDR1 is MNHEY and CDR2 is SVGEGT. CDR3 length: 16 amino acids. CDR3 DNA sequence: TGTGCCAGCAGTTACTGGGGCGGCTCTGGGGCCAACCTCCTGACTTTC. Residues: CASSYWGGSGANLLTF.

By proportion, this clonotype is medium-sized (0.01 to 0.1%). The CDR3 DNA reads TGTGCCAGCAGCTCTCAGGGGTTCACTGAAGCTTTCTTT. This translates into CASSSQGFTEAFF. The chain joins TRBV5-5 to TRBJ1-1; D might be TRBD1 (6 bases). The CDR3 extends over 13 amino acids. Germline loops: CDR1 SGHKS, CDR2 YYEKEE (reference sequence). The V gene lost 3 bases and the J gene lost 4 bases, with 10 bases spanning the gap.

This clonotype came up once. The gene calls are TRBV6-2 or TRBV6-3 and TRBJ2-7; TRBD2 is a possible D gene (6 bases). The CDR3 runs to 13 residues. The V gene's germline CDR1 is MNHEY and CDR2 SVGEGT. The CDR3 DNA is TGTTCCATTCGGAGTAGCAGGAGGGACGAGCAGTACTTC. This sequence encodes CSIRSSRRDEQYF.

The chain is built from TRBV10-2 and TRBJ1-1; the match to TRBD1 covers 10 bases. V dropped 5 bases and J dropped 7; count of bases not matched to a gene: 13. The CDR3 extends over 16 amino acids. Germline V CDR1 and CDR2: WSHSY, SAAADI. Here the CDR3 reads CASSPGDRGTGIEAFF. For the CDR3, the DNA is TGCGCCAGCAGTCCAGGGGACAGGGGAACGGGCATTGAAGCTTTCTTT.

A word on this clonotype: This may arise from a read error, as a much more abundant clone is one base away. V is TRBV29-1 and J is TRBJ2-7; 7 bases align to TRBD1. Germline V gives CDR1 SQVTM, CDR2 ANQGSEA. V lost 7 bases to trimming and J lost 8 bases; unmatched junction nucleotides: 11. The CDR3 consists of 12 residues. The CDR3 loop reads CSAIQGTCKQYF. In DNA, the CDR3 is TGCAGCGCAATACAGGGGACCTGCAAGCAGTACTTC.

This rearrangement joins TRBV11-1 to TRBJ2-7; D is perhaps TRBD2 (6 bases). The CDR3 consists of 12 residues. The germline gives CDR1 SGHAT, CDR2 FQDESV (reference sequence). CDR3 protein: CISSSRGYEQYF. The DNA for the CDR3 is TGTATCAGCAGCTCGCGGGGCTACGAGCAGTACTTC.

Details on this clonotype: One junction end disagrees with the germline gene, perhaps due to a read error. This rearrangement joins TRBV11-2 to TRBJ1-4; D is unresolved. Looked up from germline, CDR1 is SGHAT and CDR2 is FQNNGV. This CDR3 comprises 15 residues. The CDR3 loop reads CTSSRSVTNNEKLFF. For the CDR3, the DNA is TGTACCAGCAGCAGAAGTGTGACAAATAATGAAAAACTGTTTTTT.

This clonotype came up a few times. A junction boundary mismatches the germline segment, possibly from a read error. CDR3 bases: TGCGCCAGCAATGGAAACAGGGGGTCGGTCACCGGGGAGCTGTTTTTC. The encoded protein is CASNGNRGSVTGELFF. The V call is TRBV10-1, the J call TRBJ2-2; 8 nucleotides agree with TRBD1. CDR1 WNHNN and CDR2 SYGVQD come from the germline V gene (reference sequence). The CDR3 is 16 residues long.

On this clonotype itself: At one of its ends the junction is not consistent with the germline gene, which may arise from a read error. V usage is TRBV10-1 and J usage is TRBJ2-1, with a tentative D call TRBD1 (6 bases). The CDR3 sequence is 15 residues long. Germline V gene data show CDR1 as WNHNN and CDR2 as SYGVQD (reference sequence). The CDR3 coding sequence is TGCGCCAGCAGTCCGACAGGACCCTATTACAATGAGCAGCTCTTC. Amino acids: CASSPTGPYYNEQLF.

There are a few counts of this clonotype. The rearrangement links TRBV11-2 to TRBJ2-7; D is undetermined. Germline V CDR1 and CDR2: SGHAT, FQNNGV. V was pared by 7 bases and J by 7 bases, with 17 bases between. The CDR3 runs to 13 residues. The CDR3 sequence: CASNQWAEREQYF. In DNA, the CDR3 is TGTGCCAGCAACCAATGGGCCGAGCGAGAGCAGTACTTC.

The CDR3 is CAINYPGRGQSNIYF. The CDR3 bases are TGTGCCATCAATTACCCAGGCAGGGGGCAATCCAACATATATTTT. The chain is built from TRBV6-6 and TRBJ1-3, with 8 bases matching TRBD1. Germline values: CDR1 MNHNY, CDR2 SVGAGI (reference sequence). The CDR3 contains 15 residues. V lost 10 bases to trimming and J lost 12 bases; unmatched junction nucleotides: 20.

This clonotype was counted ten times or more. The V gene is TRBV6-6, the J gene TRBJ1-4, with a possible D match to TRBD1 (6 bases). Trimming removed 9 bases at V and 7 bases at J, with 15 bases between. The CDR3 loop spans 13 amino acids. CDR1 is MNHNY and CDR2 is SVGAGI in the germline V gene (reference sequence). This CDR3 is CASNWGASEKLFF. CDR3 DNA sequence: TGTGCCAGTAACTGGGGGGCCAGTGAAAAACTGTTTTTT.

As regards this clonotype: One end of the junction varies from germline; a read error may be responsible. V gene TRBV24-1 combines with J gene TRBJ1-1; D is ambiguous. The CDR3 contains 14 residues. In germline, CDR1 is KGHDR, CDR2 SFDVKD. In DNA form, the CDR3 reads TGTGTCACCAGTGGGGAGGGTGGGAACGCTGAAGCTTTCTTT. Encoded protein: CVTSGEGGNAEAFF.

The chain uses TRBV11-2 and TRBJ1-1; D unclear. Germline CDR1 reads SGHAT; CDR2 reads FQNNGV. The CDR3 length is 13 residues. V dropped 9 bases and J dropped 12 bases, with 23 bases sitting between them. The chain's CDR3 is CASNLGASDKPFF. CDR3 in DNA: TGTGCCAGTAACTTAGGTGCATCCGATAAACCTTTCTTT.

Worth noting for this clonotype: One junction end disagrees with the germline gene, perhaps due to a read error. The rearrangement uses TRBV20-1 and TRBJ1-1; 9 bases line up with TRBD1. The germline V gene has CDR1 DFQATT and CDR2 SNEGSKA (reference sequence). The CDR3 extends over 15 amino acids. The CDR3 loop is CCASTQQGARTEAFF. The CDR3 bases are TGCTGTGCTAGCACCCAACAGGGGGCGCGAACTGAAGCTTTCTTT.

Comment on this clonotype: It is unclear where the CDR3 begins or ends on the DNA, so no DNA is shown, and the CDR3 is as TCRdb lists it. The chain employs TRBV29-1 and TRBJ1-1; TRBD1, the table's D call, lacks a check against the DNA. 14 amino acids form the CDR3, both terminal residues included. Germline CDR1 SQVTM, CDR2 ANQGSEA. CDR3 residues: CSVFGLGTKIGASF.

With respect to this clonotype: The junction differs from germline at one of its ends, possibly a read error. The genes are TRBV11-3 and TRBJ1-1; D remains ambiguous. The CDR3 runs 15 residues. Germline V CDR1 and CDR2: SGHNT, YENEEA. CDR3 nucleotide sequence: TGTGCCAGCAGCCCCGCCACCGCGGGGAACACTGAAGGTTTCTTT. Translation: CASSPATAGNTEGFF. Complete variable domain (other parts from reference TRBV11-3 and TRBJ1-1): EAGVVQSPRYKIIEKKQPVAFWCNPISGHNTLYWYLQNLGQGPELLIRYENEEAVDDSQLPKDRFSAERLKGVDSTLKIQPAELGDSAVYLCASSPATAGNTEGFFGQGTRLTVV.